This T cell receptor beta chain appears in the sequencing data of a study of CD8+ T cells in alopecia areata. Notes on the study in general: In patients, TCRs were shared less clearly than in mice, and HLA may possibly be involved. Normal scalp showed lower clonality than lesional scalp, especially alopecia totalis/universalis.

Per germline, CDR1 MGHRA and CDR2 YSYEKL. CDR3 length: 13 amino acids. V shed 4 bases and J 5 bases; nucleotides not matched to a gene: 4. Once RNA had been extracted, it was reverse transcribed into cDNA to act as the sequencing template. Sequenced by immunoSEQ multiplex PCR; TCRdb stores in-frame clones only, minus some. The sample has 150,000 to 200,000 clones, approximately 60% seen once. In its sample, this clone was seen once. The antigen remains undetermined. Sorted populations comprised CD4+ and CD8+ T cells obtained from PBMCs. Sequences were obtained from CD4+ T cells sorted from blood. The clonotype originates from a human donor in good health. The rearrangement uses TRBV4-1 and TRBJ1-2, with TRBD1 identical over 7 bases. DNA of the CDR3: TGCGCCAGCAGCCGCGAACAGGGGTATGGCTACACCTTC. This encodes CASSREQGYGYTF.